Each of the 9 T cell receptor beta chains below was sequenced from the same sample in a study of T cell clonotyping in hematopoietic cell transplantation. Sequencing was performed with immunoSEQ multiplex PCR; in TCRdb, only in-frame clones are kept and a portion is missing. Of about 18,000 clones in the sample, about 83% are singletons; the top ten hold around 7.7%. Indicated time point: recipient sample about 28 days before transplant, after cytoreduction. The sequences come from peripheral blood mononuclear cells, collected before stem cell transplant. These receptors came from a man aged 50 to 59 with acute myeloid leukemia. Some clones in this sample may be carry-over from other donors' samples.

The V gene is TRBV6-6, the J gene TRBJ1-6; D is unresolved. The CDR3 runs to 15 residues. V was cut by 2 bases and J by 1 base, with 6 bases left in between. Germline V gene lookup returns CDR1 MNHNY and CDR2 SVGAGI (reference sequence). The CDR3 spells CASSYGESYNSPLHF. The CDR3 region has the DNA TGTGCCAGCAGTTACGGTGAATCCTATAATTCACCCCTCCACTTT.

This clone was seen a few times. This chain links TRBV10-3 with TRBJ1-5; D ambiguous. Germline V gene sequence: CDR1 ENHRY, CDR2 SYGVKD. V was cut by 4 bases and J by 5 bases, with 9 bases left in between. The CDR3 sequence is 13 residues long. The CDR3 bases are TGTGCCATCAGTGCTGAGGGAGATCAGCCCCAGCATTTT. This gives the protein CAISAEGDQPQHF.

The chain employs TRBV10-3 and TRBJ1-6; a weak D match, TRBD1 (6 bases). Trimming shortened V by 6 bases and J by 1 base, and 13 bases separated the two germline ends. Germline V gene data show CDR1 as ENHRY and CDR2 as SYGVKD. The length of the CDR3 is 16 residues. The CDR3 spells CAISKPQGSYNSPLHF. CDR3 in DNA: TGTGCCATCAGCAAACCACAGGGATCCTATAATTCACCCCTCCACTTT.

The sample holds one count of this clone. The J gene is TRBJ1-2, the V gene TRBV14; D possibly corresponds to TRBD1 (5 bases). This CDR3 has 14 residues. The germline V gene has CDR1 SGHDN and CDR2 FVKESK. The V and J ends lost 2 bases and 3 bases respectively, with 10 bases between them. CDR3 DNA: TGTGCCAGCAGCCAACAAAGGGACGACTATGGCTACACCTTC. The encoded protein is CASSQQRDDYGYTF.

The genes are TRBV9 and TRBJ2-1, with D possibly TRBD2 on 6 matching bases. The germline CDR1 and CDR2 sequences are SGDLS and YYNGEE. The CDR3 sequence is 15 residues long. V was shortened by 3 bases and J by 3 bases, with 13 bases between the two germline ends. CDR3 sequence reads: CASSAPGLLYNEQFF. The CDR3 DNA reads TGTGCCAGCAGCGCGCCGGGACTTCTCTACAATGAGCAGTTCTTC.

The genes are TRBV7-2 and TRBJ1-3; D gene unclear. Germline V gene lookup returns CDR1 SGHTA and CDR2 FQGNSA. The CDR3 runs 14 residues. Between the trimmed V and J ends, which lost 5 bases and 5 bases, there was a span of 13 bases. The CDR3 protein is CASSPSFDRNTIYF. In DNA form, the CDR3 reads TGTGCCAGCAGCCCCTCTTTCGACAGAAACACCATATATTTT.

The CDR3 coding sequence is TGTGCCAGCAGCCCCTTAGGCGGGGGGAATGAGCAGTTCTTC. The encoded protein is CASSPLGGGNEQFF. The chain has TRBV4-2 and TRBJ2-1; 8 positions agree with TRBD2. The CDR3 has 14 amino acids. V shed 4 bases and J 7 bases; nucleotides not matched to a gene: 6. The germline V gene has CDR1 LGHNA and CDR2 YNFKEQ.

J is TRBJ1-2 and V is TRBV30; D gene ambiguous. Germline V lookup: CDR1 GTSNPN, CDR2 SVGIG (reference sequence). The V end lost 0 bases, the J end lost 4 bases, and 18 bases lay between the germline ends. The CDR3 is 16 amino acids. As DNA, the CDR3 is TGTGCCTGGAGTGTAAGGGCGGACCCGTTGACCTATGGCTACACCTTC. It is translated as CAWSVRADPLTYGYTF.

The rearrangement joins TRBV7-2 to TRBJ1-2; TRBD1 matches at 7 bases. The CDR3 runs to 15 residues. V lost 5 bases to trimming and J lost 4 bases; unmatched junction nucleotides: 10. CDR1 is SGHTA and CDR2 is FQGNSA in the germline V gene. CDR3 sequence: CASSPRQGSRYGYTF. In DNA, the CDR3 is TGTGCCAGCAGCCCCCGACAGGGTTCCCGCTATGGCTACACCTTC.